Detailed here is one T cell receptor beta chain. Generated by immunoSEQ multiplex PCR, the TCRdb table keeps only in-frame clones and is missing some. The sample lists approximately 30,000 clones, 87% occurring once. The CDR3 covers 14 residues. CDR1 and CDR2 from the germline V gene are MNHEY and SVGAGI. Between the trimmed V and J ends, which lost 2 bases and 5 bases, there was a span of 10 bases. The sample is drawn from a study of T cell changes during pregnancy in multiple sclerosis. This TCR was sampled from a female donor with multiple sclerosis, enrolled in a pregnancy study. The chain joins TRBV6-5 to TRBJ1-5; D is uncertain. This material consisted of CD8+ T cells from peripheral blood mononuclear cells, taken before pregnancy. The CDR3 DNA sequence: TGTGCCAGCAGTTACAGAGGAGCAGATCAGCCCCAGCATTTT. This translates into CASSYRGADQPQHF.